This section outlines one TCR beta chain sequence together with its context. This record comes from a study of blood T cell repertoires in COVID-19. V gave up 0 bases and J gave up 4 bases, with 18 bases separating them. There are 17 residues in the CDR3. CDR1 is SGHRS, CDR2 YFSETQ, per germline. TCRdb's table, derived via immunoSEQ multiplex PCR, lists solely in-frame clones and lacks some. The sample contains some 240,000 clones, roughly 85% of which appear only once. Sequencing input: peripheral blood. This TCR was recovered from a woman between 65 and 79 years old with COVID-19, enrolled during active disease. The rearrangement links TRBV5-1 to TRBJ2-3; TRBD2 is a possible D gene (5 bases). This chain's CDR3 is CASSLAAGAMRADTQYF. CDR3 in DNA: TGCGCCAGCAGCTTGGCCGCGGGTGCAATGAGGGCAGATACGCAGTATTTT. Full variable domain (outside the CDR3, taken from reference TRBV5-1 and TRBJ2-3): KAGVTQTPRYLIKTRGQQVTLSCSPISGHRSVSWYQQTPGQGLQFLFEYFSETQRNKGNFPGRFSGRQFSNSRSEMNVSTLELGDSALYLCASSLAAGAMRADTQYFGPGTRLTVL.